The clone carrying this TCR beta chain was seen a few times. Original methodology: Amplification with reference gene primers provided the estimates of nucleated cell counts. The data were produced by immunoSEQ multiplex PCR, yet TCRdb's version contains in-frame clones alone and is incomplete. V and J calls and clone size are given by that table; D and trimming were obtained from the DNA. The sample shows about 180,000 clones, around 89% of them seen only once. Germline V gene data show CDR1 as GTSNPN and CDR2 as SVGIG (reference sequence). The J segment lost 3 bases and the V segment lost 3 bases, leaving 5 bases of the junction unmatched. The length of the CDR3 is 15 residues. This entry comes from a study of blood T cell repertoires in COVID-19.

The receptor was isolated from a woman in her 30s with acute or convalescent COVID-19. Sequencing was done on a sample of peripheral blood. The chain links TRBV30 to TRBJ2-3, with 11 bases lining up with TRBD2. The CDR3 sequence: CAWRLAGGGTDTQYF. CDR3 sequence (DNA): TGTGCCTGGAGGTTAGCGGGAGGGGGTACAGATACGCAGTATTTT.